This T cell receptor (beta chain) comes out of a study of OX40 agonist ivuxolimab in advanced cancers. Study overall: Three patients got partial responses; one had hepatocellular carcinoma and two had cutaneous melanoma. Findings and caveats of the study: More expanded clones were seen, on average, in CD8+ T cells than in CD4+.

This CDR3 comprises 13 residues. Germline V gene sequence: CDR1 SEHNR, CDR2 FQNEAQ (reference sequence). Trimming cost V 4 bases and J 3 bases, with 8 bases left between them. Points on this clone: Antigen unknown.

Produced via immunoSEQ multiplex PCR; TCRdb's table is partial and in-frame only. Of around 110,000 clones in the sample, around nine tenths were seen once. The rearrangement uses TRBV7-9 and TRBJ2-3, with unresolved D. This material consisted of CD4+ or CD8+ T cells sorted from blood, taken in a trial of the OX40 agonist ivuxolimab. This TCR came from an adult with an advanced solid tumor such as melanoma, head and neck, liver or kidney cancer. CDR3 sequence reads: CASSSLMTDTQYF. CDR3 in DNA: TGTGCCAGCAGCTCCTTGATGACAGATACGCAGTATTTT.